This TCR beta chain was recorded in a study of T cell repertoires in cytomegalovirus infection. Study context: Public TCR beta signatures were indicative of both CMV infection and a matching HLA type. Study-wide findings and caveats: The ex vivo response showed dominance by HLA-C-restricted CMV-specific TCR beta clonotypes. Based on cumulative public TCR beta family frequency, carriers of CMV plus the relevant HLA were identified.

This clonotype was observed many times. Its antigen remains unknown. Using its own MiXCR run on the reads, TCRdb lists one record per CDR3 protein. Of over 100,000 distinct CDR3 sequences detected, roughly a tenth appear once; the ten largest clones hold 31%. With V trimmed by 4 bases and J by 10 bases, 10 bases remained unmatched. CDR1 is MDHEN and CDR2 is SYDVKM in the germline V gene. The CDR3 is 14 residues long. The sample taken for sequencing was PBMCs, sequenced either directly or after in vitro stimulation (not recorded which). The TCR was taken from a human donor in good health (CMV status not recorded). Some clones in this sample may be carry-over from other donors' samples. The V call is TRBV28, the J call TRBJ2-1; 7 bases agree with TRBD2. The DNA of the CDR3 is TGTGCCAGCAGTTCCCACCCTGGAGCGGGGGAGCAGTTCTTC. It translates to CASSSHPGAGEQFF.